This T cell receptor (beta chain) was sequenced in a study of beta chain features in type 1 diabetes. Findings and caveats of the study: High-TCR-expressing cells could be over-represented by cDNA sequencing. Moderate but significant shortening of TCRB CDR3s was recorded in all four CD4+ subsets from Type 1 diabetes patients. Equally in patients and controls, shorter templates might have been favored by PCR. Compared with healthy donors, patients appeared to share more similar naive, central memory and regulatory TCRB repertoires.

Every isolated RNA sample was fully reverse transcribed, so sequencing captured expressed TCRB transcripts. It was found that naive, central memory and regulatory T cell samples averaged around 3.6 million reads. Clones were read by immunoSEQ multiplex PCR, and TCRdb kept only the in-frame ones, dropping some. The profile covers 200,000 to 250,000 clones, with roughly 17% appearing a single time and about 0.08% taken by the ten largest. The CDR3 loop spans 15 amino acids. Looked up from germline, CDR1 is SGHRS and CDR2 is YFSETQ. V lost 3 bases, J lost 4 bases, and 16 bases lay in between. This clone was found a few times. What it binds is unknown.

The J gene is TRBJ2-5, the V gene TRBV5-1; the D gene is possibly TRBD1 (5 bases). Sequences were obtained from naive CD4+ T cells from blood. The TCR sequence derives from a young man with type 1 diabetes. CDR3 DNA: TGCGCCAGCAGCTCCGGTCACACAGGAGCAGAGACCCAGTACTTC. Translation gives CASSSGHTGAETQYF.